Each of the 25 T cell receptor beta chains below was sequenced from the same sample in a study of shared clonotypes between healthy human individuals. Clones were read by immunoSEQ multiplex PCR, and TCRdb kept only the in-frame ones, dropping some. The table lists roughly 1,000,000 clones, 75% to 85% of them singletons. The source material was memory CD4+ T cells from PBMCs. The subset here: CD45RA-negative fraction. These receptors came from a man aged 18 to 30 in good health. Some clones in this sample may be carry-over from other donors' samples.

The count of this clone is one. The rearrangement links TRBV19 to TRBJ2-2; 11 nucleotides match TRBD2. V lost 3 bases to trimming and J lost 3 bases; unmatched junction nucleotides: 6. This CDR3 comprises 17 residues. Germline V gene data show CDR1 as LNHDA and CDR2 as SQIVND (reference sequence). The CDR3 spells CASSILSGRADTGELFF. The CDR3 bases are TGTGCCAGTAGTATCCTTAGCGGGAGGGCGGACACCGGGGAGCTGTTTTTT.

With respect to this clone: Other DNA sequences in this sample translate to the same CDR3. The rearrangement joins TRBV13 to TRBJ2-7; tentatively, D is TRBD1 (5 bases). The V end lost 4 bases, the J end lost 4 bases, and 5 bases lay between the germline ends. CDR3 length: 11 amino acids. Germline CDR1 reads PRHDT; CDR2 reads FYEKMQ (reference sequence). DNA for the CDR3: TGTGCCAGCAGCTACAGGTACGAGCAGTACTTC. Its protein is CASSYRYEQYF. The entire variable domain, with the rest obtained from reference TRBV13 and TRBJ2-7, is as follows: AAGVIQSPRHLIKEKRETATLKCYPIPRHDTVYWYQQGPGQDPQFLISFYEKMQSDKGSIPDRFSAQQFSDYHSELNMSSLELGDSALYFCASSYRYEQYFGPGTRLTVT.

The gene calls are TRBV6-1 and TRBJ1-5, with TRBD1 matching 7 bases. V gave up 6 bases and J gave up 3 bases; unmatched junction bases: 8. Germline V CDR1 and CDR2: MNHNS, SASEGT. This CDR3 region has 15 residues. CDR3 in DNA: TGTGCCAGCAGCGACGGACAGGCATACAATCAGCCCCAGCATTTT. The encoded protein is CASSDGQAYNQPQHF.

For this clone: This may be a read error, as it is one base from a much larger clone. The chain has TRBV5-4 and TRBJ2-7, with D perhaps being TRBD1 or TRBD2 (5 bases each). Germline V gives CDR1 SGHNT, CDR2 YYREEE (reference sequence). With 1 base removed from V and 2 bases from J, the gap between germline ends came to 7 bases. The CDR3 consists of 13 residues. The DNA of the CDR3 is TGTGCCAGCAGCTTGCGAGGGGCCTACGAGCAGTACTTC. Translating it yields CASSLRGAYEQYF.

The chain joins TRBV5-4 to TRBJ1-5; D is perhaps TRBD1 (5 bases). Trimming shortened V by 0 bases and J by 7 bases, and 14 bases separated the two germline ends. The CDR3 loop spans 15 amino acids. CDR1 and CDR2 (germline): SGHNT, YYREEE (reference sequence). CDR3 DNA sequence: TGTGCCAGCAGCTTGGACGGGGGTTTAAGACAGCCCCAGCATTTT. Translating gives CASSLDGGLRQPQHF.

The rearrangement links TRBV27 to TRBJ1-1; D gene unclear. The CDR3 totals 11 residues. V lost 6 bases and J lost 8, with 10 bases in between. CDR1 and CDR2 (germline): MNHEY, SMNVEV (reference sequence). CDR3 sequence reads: CASRGGLEAFF. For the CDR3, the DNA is TGTGCCAGCAGGGGAGGCTTGGAAGCTTTCTTT.

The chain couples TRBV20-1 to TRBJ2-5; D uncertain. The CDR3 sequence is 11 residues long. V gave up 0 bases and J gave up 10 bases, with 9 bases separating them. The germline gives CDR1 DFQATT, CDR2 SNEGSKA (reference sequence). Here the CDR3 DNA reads TGCAGTGCTAGAGAAGCCGTTGGCCAGTACTTC. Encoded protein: CSAREAVGQYF.

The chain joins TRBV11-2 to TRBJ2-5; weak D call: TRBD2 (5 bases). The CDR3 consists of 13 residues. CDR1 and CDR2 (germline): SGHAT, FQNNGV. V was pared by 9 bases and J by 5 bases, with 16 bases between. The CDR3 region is CASQARWRETQYF. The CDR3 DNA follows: TGTGCCAGTCAAGCGAGGTGGAGGGAGACCCAGTACTTC.

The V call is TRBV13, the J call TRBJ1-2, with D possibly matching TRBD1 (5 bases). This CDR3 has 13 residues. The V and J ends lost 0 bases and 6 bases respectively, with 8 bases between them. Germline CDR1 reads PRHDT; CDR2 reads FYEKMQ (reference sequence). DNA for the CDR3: TGTGCCAGCAGCTTAGGCAGGGTCGATGGCTACACCTTC. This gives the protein CASSLGRVDGYTF.

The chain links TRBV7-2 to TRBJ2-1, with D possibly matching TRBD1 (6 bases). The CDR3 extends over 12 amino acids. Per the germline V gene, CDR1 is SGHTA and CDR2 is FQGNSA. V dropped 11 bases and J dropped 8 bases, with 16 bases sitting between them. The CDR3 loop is CAGQRDSYEQFF. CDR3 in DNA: TGTGCCGGACAGAGAGACAGTTATGAGCAGTTCTTC.

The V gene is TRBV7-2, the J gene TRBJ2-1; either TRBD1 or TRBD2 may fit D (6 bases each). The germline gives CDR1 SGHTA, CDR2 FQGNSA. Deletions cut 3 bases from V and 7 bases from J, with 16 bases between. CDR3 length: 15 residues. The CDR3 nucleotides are TGTGCCAGCAGCTTGGGGGGCGGCGGGTATAATGAGCAGTTCTTC. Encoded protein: CASSLGGGGYNEQFF.

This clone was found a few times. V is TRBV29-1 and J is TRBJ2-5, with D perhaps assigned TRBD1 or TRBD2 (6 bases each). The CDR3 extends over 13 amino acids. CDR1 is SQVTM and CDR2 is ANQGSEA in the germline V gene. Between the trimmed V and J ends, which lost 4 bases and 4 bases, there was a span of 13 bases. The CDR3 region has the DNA TGCAGCGTTGGTGGGGGGCCCCCAGAGACCCAGTACTTC. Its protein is CSVGGGPPETQYF.

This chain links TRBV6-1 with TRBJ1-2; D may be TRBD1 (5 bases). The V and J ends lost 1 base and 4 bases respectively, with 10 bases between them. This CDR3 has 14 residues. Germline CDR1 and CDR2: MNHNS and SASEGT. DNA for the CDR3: TGTGCCAGCAGTGAAGGGGGGGACGGCTATGGCTACACCTTC. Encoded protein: CASSEGGDGYGYTF.

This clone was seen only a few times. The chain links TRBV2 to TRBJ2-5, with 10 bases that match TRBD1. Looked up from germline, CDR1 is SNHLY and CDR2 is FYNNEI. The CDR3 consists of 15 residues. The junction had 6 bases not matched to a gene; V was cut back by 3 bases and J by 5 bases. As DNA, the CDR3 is TGTGCCAGCAGTGACGGGACAGGGGTATCCGAGACCCAGTACTTC. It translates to CASSDGTGVSETQYF.

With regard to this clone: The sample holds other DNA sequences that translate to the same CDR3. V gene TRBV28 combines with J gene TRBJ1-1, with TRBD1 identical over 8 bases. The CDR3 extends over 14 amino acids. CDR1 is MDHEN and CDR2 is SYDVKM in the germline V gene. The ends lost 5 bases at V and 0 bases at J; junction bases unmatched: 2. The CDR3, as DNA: TGTGCCAGCAGTCTCAGGGGGCTGAACACTGAAGCTTTCTTT. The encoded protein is CASSLRGLNTEAFF.

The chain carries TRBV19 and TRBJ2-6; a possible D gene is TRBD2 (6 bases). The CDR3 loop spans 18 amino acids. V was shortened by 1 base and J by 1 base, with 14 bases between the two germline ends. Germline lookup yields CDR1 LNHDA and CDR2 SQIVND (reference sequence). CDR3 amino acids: CASSIGRRGSSGANVLTF. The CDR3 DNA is TGTGCCAGTAGTATAGGACGGCGGGGTTCTTCTGGGGCCAACGTCCTGACTTTC.

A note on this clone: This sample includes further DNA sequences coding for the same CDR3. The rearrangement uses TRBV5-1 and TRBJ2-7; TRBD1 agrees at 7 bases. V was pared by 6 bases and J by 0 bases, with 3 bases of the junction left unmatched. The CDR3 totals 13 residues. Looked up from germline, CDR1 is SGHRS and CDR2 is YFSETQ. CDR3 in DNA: TGCGCCAGCAAGGGACAGAGCTCCTACGAGCAGTACTTC. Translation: CASKGQSSYEQYF.

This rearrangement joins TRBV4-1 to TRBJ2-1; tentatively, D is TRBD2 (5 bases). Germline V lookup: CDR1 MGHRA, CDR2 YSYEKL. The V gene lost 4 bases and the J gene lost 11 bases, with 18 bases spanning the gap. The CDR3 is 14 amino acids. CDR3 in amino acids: CASSPEDSSEKQFF. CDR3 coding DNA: TGCGCCAGCAGCCCTGAGGACTCATCGGAAAAGCAGTTCTTC.

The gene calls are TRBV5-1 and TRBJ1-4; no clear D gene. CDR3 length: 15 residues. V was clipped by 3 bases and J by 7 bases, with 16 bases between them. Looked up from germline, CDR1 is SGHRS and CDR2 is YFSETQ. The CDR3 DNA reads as TGCGCCAGCAGCTCCCTTAGTTCCGGCGGTGAAAAACTGTTTTTT. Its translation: CASSSLSSGGEKLFF.

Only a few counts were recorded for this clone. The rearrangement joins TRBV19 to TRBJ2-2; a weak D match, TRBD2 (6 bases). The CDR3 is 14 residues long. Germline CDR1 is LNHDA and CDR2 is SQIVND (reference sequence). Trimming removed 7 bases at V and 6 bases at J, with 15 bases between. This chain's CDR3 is CASKWSRESGELFF. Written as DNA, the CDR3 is TGTGCCAGTAAATGGTCGCGGGAATCCGGGGAGCTGTTTTTT.

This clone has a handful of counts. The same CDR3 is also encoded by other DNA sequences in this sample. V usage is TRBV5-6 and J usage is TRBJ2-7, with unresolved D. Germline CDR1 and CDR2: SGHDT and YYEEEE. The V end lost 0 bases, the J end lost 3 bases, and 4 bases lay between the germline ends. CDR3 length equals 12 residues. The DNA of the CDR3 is TGTGCCAGCAGCTTGGGGGTCTACGAGCAGTACTTC. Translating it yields CASSLGVYEQYF.

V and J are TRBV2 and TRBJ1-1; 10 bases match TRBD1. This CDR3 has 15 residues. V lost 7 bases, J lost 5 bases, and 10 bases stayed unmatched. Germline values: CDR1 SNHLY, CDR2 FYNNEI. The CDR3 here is CASIPGQGSGTEAFF. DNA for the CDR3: TGTGCCAGCATACCGGGACAGGGGAGTGGGACTGAAGCTTTCTTT.

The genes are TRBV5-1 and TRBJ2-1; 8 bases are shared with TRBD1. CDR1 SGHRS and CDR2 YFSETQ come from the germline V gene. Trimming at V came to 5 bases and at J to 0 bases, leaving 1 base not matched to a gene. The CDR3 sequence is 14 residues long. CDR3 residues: CASRGQVSYNEQFF. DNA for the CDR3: TGCGCCAGCAGGGGACAGGTCTCCTACAATGAGCAGTTCTTC.

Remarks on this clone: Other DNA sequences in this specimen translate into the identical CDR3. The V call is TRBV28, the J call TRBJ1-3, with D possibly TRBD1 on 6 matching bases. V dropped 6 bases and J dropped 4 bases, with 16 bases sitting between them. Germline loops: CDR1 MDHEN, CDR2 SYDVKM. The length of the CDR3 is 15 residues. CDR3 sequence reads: CASSPTGRSGNTIYF. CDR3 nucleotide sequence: TGTGCCAGCAGCCCAACAGGGCGGTCCGGAAACACCATATATTTT.

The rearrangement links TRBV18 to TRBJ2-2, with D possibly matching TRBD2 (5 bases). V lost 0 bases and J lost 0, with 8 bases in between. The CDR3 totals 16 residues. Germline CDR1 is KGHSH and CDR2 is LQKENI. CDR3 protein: CASSPPGRANTGELFF. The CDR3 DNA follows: TGTGCCAGCTCACCACCCGGGCGGGCGAACACCGGGGAGCTGTTTTTT.